The rows below give T cell receptor beta chains drawn from one sample of a study of shared clonotypes between healthy human individuals. Generated by immunoSEQ multiplex PCR, the TCRdb table keeps only in-frame clones and is missing some. The sample includes 98,000 or so clones, around 68% of them seen just once. The sequenced sample consisted of memory CD8+ T cells sorted from blood. These TCRs come from a young woman in good health. Each CDR3 is given with its conserved first and last residue. The D gene is left open where the match is weak. Part of the rows lack a size; the others show once, few, many or a class for expanded clones.

V: TRBV28; D: NA; size: NA; J: TRBJ1-1; DNA: TGTGCCAGCAGTGCCTCAGGGACCATGAACACTGAAGCTTTCTTT; CDR3: CASSASGTMNTEAFF
V: TRBV6-8; D: TRBD1; size: many; J: TRBJ1-2; DNA: TGTGCCAGCAGCCCCAGGGGGAACTATGGCTACACCTTC; CDR3: CASSPRGNYGYTF
V: TRBV6-6; D: NA; size: NA; J: TRBJ1-1; DNA: TGTGCCAGCAGGTCCTATGGGCCGAACCCTGAAGCTTTCTTT; CDR3: CASRSYGPNPEAFF
V: TRBV19; D: TRBD2; size: few; J: TRBJ2-7; DNA: TGTGCCAGTAGTATACGGGGGGACGAGCAGTACTTC; CDR3: CASSIRGDEQYF
V: TRBV25-1; D: NA; size: NA; J: TRBJ2-3; DNA: TGTGCCAGCAGTAGGACCTTGAGCACAGATACGCAGTATTTT; CDR3: CASSRTLSTDTQYF
V: TRBV7-9; D: TRBD1; size: NA; J: TRBJ1-4; DNA: TGTGCCAGCAGCCCCGCGGCCGGGACAGGAGGAGAAAAACTGTTTTTT; CDR3: CASSPAAGTGGEKLFF
V: TRBV4-1; D: NA; size: NA; J: TRBJ1-2; DNA: TGCGCCAGCAGCCAAGATTCCACAGGCTACTATGGCTACACCTTC; CDR3: CASSQDSTGYYGYTF
V: TRBV6-1; D: NA; size: NA; J: TRBJ1-1; DNA: TGTGCCAGCAGCCCAATTTTGGACACTGAAGCTTTCTTT; CDR3: CASSPILDTEAFF
V: TRBV7-8; D: TRBD1; size: NA; J: TRBJ2-7; DNA: TGTGCCAGCAGCCTACACAGGGGGCCTTCCTACGAGCAGTACTTC; CDR3: CASSLHRGPSYEQYF
V: TRBV7-9; D: NA; size: few; J: TRBJ2-1; DNA: TGTGCCAGCAGCCCAAGGGGGGGTAGCACCTACAATGAGCAGTTCTTC; CDR3: CASSPRGGSTYNEQFF
V: TRBV2; D: NA; size: NA; J: TRBJ1-4; DNA: TGTGCCAGCGGAAGGGCCTATTCAACTAATGAAAAACTGTTTTTT; CDR3: CASGRAYSTNEKLFF
V: TRBV5-1; D: NA; size: NA; J: TRBJ2-7; DNA: TGCGCCAGCAGCCCCGGACAGACGCTGACCTACGAGCAGTACTTC; CDR3: CASSPGQTLTYEQYF
V: TRBV6-1; D: NA; size: NA; J: TRBJ1-1; DNA: TGTGCCAGCAGTGAAGTTAGGGCCAGGGGAATTGAAGCTTTCTTT; CDR3: CASSEVRARGIEAFF
V: TRBV28; D: NA; size: NA; J: TRBJ2-7; DNA: TGTGCCAGCAGTTTAATAGGTTACGAGCAGTACTTC; CDR3: CASSLIGYEQYF
V: TRBV10-1; D: NA; size: few; J: TRBJ2-1; DNA: TGCGCCAGCAGCCGGGACGGCTACAATGAGCAGTTCTTC; CDR3: CASSRDGYNEQFF
V: TRBV30; D: NA; size: NA; J: TRBJ2-2; DNA: TGTGCCTGGAGTGACCCAGGACGGACTTTCAACACCGGGGAGCTGTTTTTT; CDR3: CAWSDPGRTFNTGELFF
V: TRBV18; D: TRBD2; size: NA; J: TRBJ2-5; DNA: TGTGCCAGCTCACTACTAGCGTACCAAGAGACCCAGTACTTC; CDR3: CASSLLAYQETQYF
V: TRBV7-9; D: TRBD1; size: NA; J: TRBJ2-7; DNA: TGTGCCAGCAGCACCTGGGACAGGTTGTACGAGCAGTACTTC; CDR3: CASSTWDRLYEQYF
V: TRBV19; D: NA; size: NA; J: TRBJ1-6; DNA: TGTGCCAGTAGTATAGTCCCCAGGTCCGGGGTGTATAATTCACCCCTCCACTTT; CDR3: CASSIVPRSGVYNSPLHF
V: TRBV29-1; D: NA; size: NA; J: TRBJ1-1; DNA: TGCAGCGTTGAAAAGCGACAGAACACTGAAGCTTTCTTT; CDR3: CSVEKRQNTEAFF
V: TRBV7-8; D: NA; size: NA; J: TRBJ1-1; DNA: TGTGCCAGCAGCTTAGGAGGGACGCCTCGCCGGGAGGCTTTCTTT; CDR3: CASSLGGTPRREAFF
V: TRBV18; D: NA; size: once; J: TRBJ1-5; DNA: TGTGCCAGCTCACCACCGGGAGGTATTGGTTGGGAGCCCCAGCATTTT; CDR3: CASSPPGGIGWEPQHF
V: TRBV4-1; D: TRBD2; size: NA; J: TRBJ2-3; DNA: TGCGCCAGCAGCCGACAGGGACTAGCGGGAGTGGGGGATACGCAGTATTTT; CDR3: CASSRQGLAGVGDTQYF